The sequence of this T cell receptor (beta chain) was determined in a study of blood T cells in healthy people across ages. The study's findings and limits: Naive T cell percentage showed a strong correlation with the diversity of TCR beta. Whereas aged donors had fewer naive CD4+ cells, long-lived donors had more of them and higher diversity. Diversity of TCR beta per million T cells declined in a roughly linear way with age.

This clonotype has more than one count but fewer than ten. Its antigen is still unknown. The CDR3 has 14 amino acids. Per germline, CDR1 SGHVS and CDR2 FQNEAQ. V was clipped by 4 bases and J by 4 bases; unmatched bases: 6. Through a sample-barcoded 5' primer and a J-beta primer mix, a second PCR was run for roughly 6 to 12 cycles. TCRdb called the 5' RACE reads again in MiXCR, with one record for every CDR3 protein. The data hold some 1.8 million distinct CDR3 sequences, with 30% to 40% observed a single time. This chain connects TRBV7-8 to TRBJ2-5; the match to TRBD1 covers 7 bases. This clonotype originated in a human donor in good health. Sequencing was performed on blood. This chain's CDR3 is CASSSNRGAETQYF. The CDR3 DNA is TGTGCCAGCAGCTCTAACAGGGGTGCAGAGACCCAGTACTTC.